This TCR beta chain came from a study of cytomegalovirus exposure and HLA in healthy donors. Study conclusions and caveats: In a later analysis, CMV-associated beta chains were mostly HLA-associated, it appeared. Prediction of most subjects' HLA-A and HLA-B alleles by TCR beta sequences was reportedly accurate.

The PCR made use of 60 Vbeta and 13 Jbeta primers. TCRdb's copy holds only in-frame clones and misses some; the assay was immunoSEQ multiplex PCR. This sample has 100,000 to 150,000 clones, with around 81% found just once. As concerns this clone: Its matching antigen is unknown.

Healthy bone marrow donors supplied every sample. Per the germline V gene, CDR1 is SGHTS and CDR2 is YDEGEE. The CDR3 is 11 amino acids. V lost 2 bases and J lost 12, with 12 bases in between. The genes are TRBV5-8 and TRBJ2-7, with a possible D match to TRBD1 (5 bases). The receptor's source is a woman aged 35 to 49 in good health and CMV-seronegative. Input material: PBMCs. The CDR3 region has the DNA TGTGCCAGCAGCTTCCGAGACAGACCGTACTTC. Encoded protein: CASSFRDRPYF.